A selection of T cell receptor beta chains follows, all from one sample in a study of cytomegalovirus exposure and HLA in healthy donors. Repertoires were generated with immunoSEQ multiplex PCR, while TCRdb's copy carries only in-frame clones and drops some. The data show about 100,000 clones, 81% seen once. The material sequenced was PBMCs. These receptors were taken from a woman in her seventies in good health and CMV-seropositive. Each CDR3 is given with its conserved first and last residue.

V,J,CDR3
TRBV29-1,TRBJ1-4,CSVGQGEKLFF
TRBV19,TRBJ1-2,CASSTIRAARDRPDYGYTF
TRBV11-3,TRBJ2-1,CASSSNFGTGEFRQFF
TRBV27,TRBJ2-2,CASSLLAGAYTGELFF
TRBV9,TRBJ2-5,CASSKTFLSGRAAETQYF
TRBV7-2,TRBJ2-7,CASSLAGQASSYEQYF
TRBV6-5,TRBJ1-1,CASSYSEQLNTEAFF
TRBV30,TRBJ1-4,CAWGLGGEREKLFF
TRBV7-6,TRBJ2-2,CASSLFSGGNTGELFF
TRBV6-1,TRBJ2-1,CASSPGVNEQFF
TRBV18,TRBJ2-5,CASSPSSGDETQYF
TRBV2,TRBJ2-7,CASRGQLGSVEYF
TRBV7-7,TRBJ2-7,CASSLGVGLSYEQYF
TRBV30,TRBJ2-3,CAWSVQTSGRDTQYF
TRBV28,TRBJ2-3,CASSRPTGNTDTQYF